This entry lists 8 T cell receptor beta chains sequenced from one sample in a study of cytomegalovirus exposure and HLA in healthy donors. The primer mix had 60 Vbeta and 13 Jbeta primers. The protocol was immunoSEQ multiplex PCR, while the TCRdb copy is restricted to in-frame clones and leaves out a portion. The profile shows some 150,000 clones, 70% to 85% of them singletons. Sequencing used PBMCs. Source of these receptors: a human donor in good health.

This clone was seen only a few times. The chain combines TRBV10-2 with TRBJ2-1, with D maybe TRBD1 (5 bases). The germline gives CDR1 WSHSY, CDR2 SAAADI. The V end was cut by 3 bases, the J end by 2 bases, with 11 bases between. The CDR3 has 15 amino acids. Here the CDR3 reads CASSDQGGPYNEQFF. Here the CDR3 DNA reads TGCGCCAGCAGTGACCAGGGCGGACCCTACAATGAGCAGTTCTTC.

The rearrangement links TRBV5-4 to TRBJ2-7; perhaps TRBD2 as D (5 bases). Germline CDR1 SGHNT, CDR2 YYREEE (reference sequence). V lost 0 bases, J lost 3 bases, and 10 bases lay in between. The CDR3 consists of 14 residues. DNA for the CDR3: TGTGCCAGCAGCTTGGTCCCCGGACTCTACGAGCAGTACTTC. Translating it yields CASSLVPGLYEQYF.

The chain joins TRBV5-6 to TRBJ1-2; TRBD1 might be the D (6 bases). Germline values: CDR1 SGHDT, CDR2 YYEEEE. V was trimmed by 4 bases and J by 4 bases, leaving 11 bases between them. The CDR3 extends over 13 amino acids. CDR3 DNA sequence: TGTGCCAGCAGCGCTGGACAGATCTATGGCTACACCTTC. Translated, it gives CASSAGQIYGYTF.

The V and J genes are TRBV4-2 and TRBJ1-5; 10 bases agree with TRBD1. After removal of 3 bases from V and 8 bases from J, the junction contained 4 bases not matched to a gene. This CDR3 has 14 residues. Germline CDR1 and CDR2: LGHNA and YNFKEQ. In DNA form, the CDR3 reads TGTGCCAGCAGCCATGGACAGGGGGGAGAGCCCCAGCATTTT. Protein sequence: CASSHGQGGEPQHF.

The rearrangement links TRBV6-4 to TRBJ2-3, with 8 bases lining up with TRBD2. Looked up from germline, CDR1 is MRHNA and CDR2 is SNTAGT. V was pared by 2 bases and J by 6 bases, with 4 bases of the junction left unmatched. The CDR3 spans 14 residues. DNA of the CDR3: TGTGCCAGCAGTGACCGGGGGGGTGTGGATACGCAGTATTTT. Its protein is CASSDRGGVDTQYF.

This clone came up a few times. The CDR3 DNA reads as TGTGCCAGCAGCCCAGGACTAGCGGGAACAGATACGCAGTATTTT. It encodes CASSPGLAGTDTQYF. The chain links TRBV5-6 to TRBJ2-3; 12 bases map to TRBD2. The germline gives CDR1 SGHDT, CDR2 YYEEEE. V lost 4 bases and J lost 3; bases outside the gene matches: 3. This CDR3 comprises 15 residues.

The chain is built from TRBV19 and TRBJ1-2; D is possibly TRBD1 (5 bases). With 9 bases removed from V and 7 bases from J, the gap between germline ends came to 12 bases. The CDR3 covers 11 residues. Germline CDR1 and CDR2: LNHDA and SQIVND (reference sequence). CDR3 region: CASQGVLGYTF. The CDR3 nucleotides are TGTGCCAGCCAAGGGGTGCTTGGCTACACCTTC.

This chain connects TRBV6-1 to TRBJ1-2; D ambiguous. This CDR3 is 11 amino acids long. CDR1 MNHNS and CDR2 SASEGT come from the germline V gene. V was shortened by 1 base and J by 7 bases, with 4 bases between the two germline ends. CDR3 sequence: CASSEGGGYTF. The CDR3 DNA reads as TGTGCCAGCAGTGAAGGCGGTGGCTACACCTTC.